This T cell receptor (beta chain) stems from a study of control samples from healthy donors and cancer patients. Produced via immunoSEQ multiplex PCR; TCRdb's table is partial and in-frame only. This table has about 150,000 clones, roughly 94% appearing once. Specimen: blood. The TCR originated in a woman younger than 30 in good health.

The CDR3 loop is CASSEAENTEAFF. Here the CDR3 DNA reads TGTGCCAGCAGTGAAGCTGAGAACACTGAAGCTTTCTTT. This chain links TRBV6-4 with TRBJ1-1; D not resolved. CDR3 length: 13 amino acids. Germline CDR1 is MRHNA and CDR2 is SNTAGT. V was cut by 3 bases and J by 1 base, with 6 bases left in between.